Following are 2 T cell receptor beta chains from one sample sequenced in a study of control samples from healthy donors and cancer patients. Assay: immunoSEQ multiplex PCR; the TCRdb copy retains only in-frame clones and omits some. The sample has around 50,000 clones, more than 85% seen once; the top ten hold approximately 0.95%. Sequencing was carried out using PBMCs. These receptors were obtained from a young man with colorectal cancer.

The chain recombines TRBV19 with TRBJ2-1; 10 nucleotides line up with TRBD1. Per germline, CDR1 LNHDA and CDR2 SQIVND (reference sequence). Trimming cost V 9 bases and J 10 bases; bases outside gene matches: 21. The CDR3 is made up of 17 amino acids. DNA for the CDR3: TGTGCCAGCTCAGCCCGGACAGGGGGTCTAACGGGTGGGGAGCAGTTCTTC. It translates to CASSARTGGLTGGEQFF.

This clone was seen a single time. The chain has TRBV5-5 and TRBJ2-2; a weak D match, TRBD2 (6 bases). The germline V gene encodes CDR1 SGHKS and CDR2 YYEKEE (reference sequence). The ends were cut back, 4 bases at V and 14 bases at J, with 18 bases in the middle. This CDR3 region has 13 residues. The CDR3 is CASSLRPGTGLFF. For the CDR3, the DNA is TGTGCCAGCAGCCTAAGACCCGGGACTGGACTGTTTTTT.